The TCR beta chain described here comes from a study of naive and memory T cell subsets. V was shortened by 10 bases and J by 0 bases, with 24 bases between the two germline ends. Germline values: CDR1 LNHDA, CDR2 SQIVND (reference sequence). The CDR3 loop spans 18 amino acids. Two oligonucleotides, mixed equimolar, formed the beta constant-region primer covering TRBC1 and TRBC2. MiXCR, applied by TCRdb to the UMI-ligation and nested PCR reads, yields one record per CDR3 protein. The sample lists tens of thousands of distinct CDR3 sequences; over 7% were seen once. This clonotype was counted at least ten times.

This sequence was found in a human donor in good health. J is TRBJ2-2 and V is TRBV19, with D possibly being TRBD2 (6 bases). The material sequenced was central memory CD4+ T cells from blood. Here the CDR3 DNA reads TGTGCCATCCAAGTTGGGGCAGGGAGGTTCGCGAACACCGGGGAGCTGTTTTTT. Translation gives CAIQVGAGRFANTGELFF.